Reported below is one T cell receptor (beta chain). Per the germline V gene, CDR1 is SQVTM and CDR2 is ANQGSEA. The CDR3 runs 13 residues. Trimming took off 4 bases at V and 1 base at J, with 8 bases between the two ends. The data belong to a study of blood T cell repertoires in COVID-19. Turning to the study itself: Specimens from acute and convalescent COVID-19 originated in the United States, Italy and Spain.

Original processing methods: By means of reference gene primer amplification, nucleated cell counts were estimated. The table came from immunoSEQ multiplex PCR; TCRdb's copy has only in-frame clones and leaves some out. V and J calls and clone size come straight from that table; D and trimming were deduced from the DNA. Found here are 150,000 to 200,000 clones, approximately 91% of them singletons; the top ten hold approximately 5%. The Seattle patients joined while their infection was active and were tracked longitudinally afterward. The receptor was isolated from a man younger than 35 with COVID-19, enrolled during active disease. This rearrangement joins TRBV29-1 to TRBJ1-5; D gene unclear. Sequencing input: peripheral blood. The CDR3 spells CSVARESNQPQHF. Here the CDR3 DNA reads TGCAGCGTTGCAAGGGAGAGCAATCAGCCCCAGCATTTT.